Given below is one T cell receptor (beta chain) in context. Its cognate antigen is unknown. The CDR3 is 15 amino acids. V lost 4 bases and J lost 0, with 12 bases in between. Germline CDR1 and CDR2: SGHKS and YYEKEE (reference sequence). The data are from a study of early stage breast cancer tumors. Overall study: Most invasive tumors, twelve of 16, were ER+/PR+/HER2-. Regarding the study as a whole: Compared with adjacent normal breast, tumors showed 2 to 2.5-fold denser, more clonal T cells. Tumor and normal breast were distinguished via blood comparison in 14 of 16 patients. Functional markers like CD4, CD8 and FOXP3 were missed in bulk sequencing.

TCRdb's copy holds only in-frame clones and misses some; the assay was immunoSEQ multiplex PCR. This table holds tens of thousands of clones, 72% found once. The sequence derives from a person aged 50-59 years with breast cancer. Specimen: blood. The chain carries TRBV5-5 and TRBJ2-3; maybe TRBD2 (5 bases). CDR3 protein: CASSTRASSTDTQYF. CDR3 nucleotide sequence: TGTGCCAGCAGCACGCGGGCTTCTAGCACAGATACGCAGTATTTT.